These 3 T cell receptor beta chains were sequenced from one sample in a study of human T cells and chemical hapten exposure. One entry per CDR3 protein results from TCRdb running MiXCR on the RACE reads. Among fewer than 100,000 distinct CDR3 sequences, approximately 10% were seen once, and the ten largest hold roughly 1%. Time point of the sample: patch test 3, about 24 weeks after DPC sensitization. Treatment in this sample: therapeutic diphenylcyclopropenone sensitization with weekly scalp DPC. Sequenced here: whole blood, sampled in connection with sensitization to the hapten diphenylcyclopropenone (DPC). The receptors were sampled from a woman aged 25-40 years with alopecia areata. Some clones in this sample may be carry-over from other donors' samples.

Relative to its sample, this clonotype is medium-sized. The chain carries TRBV29-1 and TRBJ2-3; a possible D gene is TRBD1 (6 bases). The V gene lost 6 bases and the J gene lost 0 bases, with 13 bases spanning the gap. This CDR3 is built from 14 residues. Looked up from germline, CDR1 is SQVTM and CDR2 is ANQGSEA. CDR3 protein: CSVRQAGSTDTQYF. CDR3 in DNA: TGCAGCGTCAGACAGGCTGGAAGCACAGATACGCAGTATTTT.

The rearrangement links TRBV6-4 to TRBJ2-1, with TRBD2 identical over 9 bases. The V gene end was trimmed by 2 bases and the J gene end by 7 bases; junction bases not matched to a gene: 9. Germline V gives CDR1 MRHNA, CDR2 SNTAGT. This CDR3 has 16 residues. CDR3 coding DNA: TGTGCCAGCAGTGACGAGCGGGAGGCTTGTACGAATGAGCAGTTCTTC. Its protein product is CASSDEREACTNEQFF.

This clonotype was seen many times. The chain combines TRBV6-6 with TRBJ1-6; D might be TRBD1 (6 bases). V was clipped by 4 bases and J by 10 bases, with 11 bases between them. The CDR3 has 13 residues. The germline V gene encodes CDR1 MNHNY and CDR2 SVGAGI (reference sequence). The CDR3 sequence: CASSSLGGSPLHF. CDR3 DNA: TGTGCCAGCAGTTCCTTAGGGGGGTCACCCCTCCACTTT.